This T cell receptor (beta chain) was identified during a study of cytomegalovirus exposure and HLA in healthy donors. Study outcomes and limitations: Analyzed later, association rates of TCRs varied across HLA loci, with DRB1 most and HLA-C fewest.

The CDR3 consists of 17 residues. CDR1 and CDR2 (germline): LNHNV, YYDKDF (reference sequence). J gave up 4 bases and V 0 bases, and 11 bases lay outside the gene matches. Points on this clone: The antigen is undetermined.

It was with 60 Vbeta and 13 Jbeta primers that the PCR ran. Sequencing was performed with immunoSEQ multiplex PCR; in TCRdb, only in-frame clones are kept and a portion is missing. The table lists 150,000 to 200,000 clones, roughly 85% of them singletons, with 1.3% in the top ten. The material sequenced was PBMCs. The J gene is TRBJ1-1, the V gene TRBV15; TRBD1 aligns across 7 bases. This clonotype was sampled from a man aged 30 to 39 in good health and CMV-seronegative. The CDR3 DNA sequence: TGTGCCACCAGCAGAGATTCACGACAGGGAGTCCCCACTGAAGCTTTCTTT. This translates into CATSRDSRQGVPTEAFF.